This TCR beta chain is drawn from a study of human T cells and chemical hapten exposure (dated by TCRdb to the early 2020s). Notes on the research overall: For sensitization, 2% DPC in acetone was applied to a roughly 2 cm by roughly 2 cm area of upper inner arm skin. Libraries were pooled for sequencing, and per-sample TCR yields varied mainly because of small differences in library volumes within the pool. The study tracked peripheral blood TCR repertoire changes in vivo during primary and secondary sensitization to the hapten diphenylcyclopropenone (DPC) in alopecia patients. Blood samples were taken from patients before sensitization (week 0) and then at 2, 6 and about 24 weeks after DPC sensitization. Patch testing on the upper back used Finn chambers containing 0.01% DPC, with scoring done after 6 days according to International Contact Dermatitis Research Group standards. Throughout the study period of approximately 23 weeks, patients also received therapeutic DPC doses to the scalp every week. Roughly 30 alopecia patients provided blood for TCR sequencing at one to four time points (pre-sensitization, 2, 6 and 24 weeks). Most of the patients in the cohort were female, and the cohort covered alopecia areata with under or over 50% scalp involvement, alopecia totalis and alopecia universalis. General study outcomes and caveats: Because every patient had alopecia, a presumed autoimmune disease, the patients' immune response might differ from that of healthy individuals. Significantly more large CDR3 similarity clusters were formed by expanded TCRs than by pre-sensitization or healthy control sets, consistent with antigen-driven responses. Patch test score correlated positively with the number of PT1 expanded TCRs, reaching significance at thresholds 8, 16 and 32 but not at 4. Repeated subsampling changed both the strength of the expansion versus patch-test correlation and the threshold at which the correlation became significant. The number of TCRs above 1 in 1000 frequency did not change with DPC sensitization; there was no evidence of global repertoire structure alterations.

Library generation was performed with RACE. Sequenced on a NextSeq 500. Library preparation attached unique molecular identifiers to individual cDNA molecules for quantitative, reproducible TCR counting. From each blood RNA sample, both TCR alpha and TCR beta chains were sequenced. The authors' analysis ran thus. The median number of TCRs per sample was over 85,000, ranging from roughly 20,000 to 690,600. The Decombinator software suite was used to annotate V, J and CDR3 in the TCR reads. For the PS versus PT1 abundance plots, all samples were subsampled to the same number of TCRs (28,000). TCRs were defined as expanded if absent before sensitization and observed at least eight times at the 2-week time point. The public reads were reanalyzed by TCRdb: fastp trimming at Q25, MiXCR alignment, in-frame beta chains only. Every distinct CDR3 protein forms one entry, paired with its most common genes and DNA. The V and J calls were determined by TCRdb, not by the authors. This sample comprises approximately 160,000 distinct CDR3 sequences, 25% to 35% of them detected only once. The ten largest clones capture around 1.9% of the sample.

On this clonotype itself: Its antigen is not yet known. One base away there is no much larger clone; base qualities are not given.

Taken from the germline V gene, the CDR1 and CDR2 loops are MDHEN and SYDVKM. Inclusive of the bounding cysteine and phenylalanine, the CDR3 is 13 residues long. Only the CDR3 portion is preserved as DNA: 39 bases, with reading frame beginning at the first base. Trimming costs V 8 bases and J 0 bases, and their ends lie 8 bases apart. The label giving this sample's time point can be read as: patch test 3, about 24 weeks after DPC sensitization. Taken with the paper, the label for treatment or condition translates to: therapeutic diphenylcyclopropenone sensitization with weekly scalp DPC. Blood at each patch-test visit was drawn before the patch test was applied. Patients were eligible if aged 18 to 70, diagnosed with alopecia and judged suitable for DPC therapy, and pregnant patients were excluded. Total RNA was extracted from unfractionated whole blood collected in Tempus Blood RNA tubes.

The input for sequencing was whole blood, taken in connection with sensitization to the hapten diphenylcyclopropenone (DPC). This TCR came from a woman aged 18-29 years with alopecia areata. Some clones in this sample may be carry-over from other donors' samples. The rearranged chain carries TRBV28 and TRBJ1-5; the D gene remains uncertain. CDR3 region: CASGTDSNQPQHF. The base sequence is TGTGCCAGCGGCACCGATAGCAATCAGCCCCAGCATTTT.